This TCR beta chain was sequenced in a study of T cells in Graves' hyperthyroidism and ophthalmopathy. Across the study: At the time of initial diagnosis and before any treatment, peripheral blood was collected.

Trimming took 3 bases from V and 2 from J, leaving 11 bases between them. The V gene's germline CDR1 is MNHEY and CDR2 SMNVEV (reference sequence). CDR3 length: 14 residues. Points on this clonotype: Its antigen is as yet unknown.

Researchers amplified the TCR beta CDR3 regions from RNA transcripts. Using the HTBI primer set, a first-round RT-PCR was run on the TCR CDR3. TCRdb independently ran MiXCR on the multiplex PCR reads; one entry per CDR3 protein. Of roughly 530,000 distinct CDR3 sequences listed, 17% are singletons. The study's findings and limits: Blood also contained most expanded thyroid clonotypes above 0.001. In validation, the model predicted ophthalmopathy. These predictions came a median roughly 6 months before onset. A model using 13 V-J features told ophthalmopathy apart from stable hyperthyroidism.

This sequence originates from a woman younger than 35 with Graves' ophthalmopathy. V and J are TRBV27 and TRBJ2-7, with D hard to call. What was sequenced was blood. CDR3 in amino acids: CASSFLGTTYEQYF. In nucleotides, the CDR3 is TGTGCCAGCAGTTTCCTAGGCACCACCTACGAGCAGTACTTC.